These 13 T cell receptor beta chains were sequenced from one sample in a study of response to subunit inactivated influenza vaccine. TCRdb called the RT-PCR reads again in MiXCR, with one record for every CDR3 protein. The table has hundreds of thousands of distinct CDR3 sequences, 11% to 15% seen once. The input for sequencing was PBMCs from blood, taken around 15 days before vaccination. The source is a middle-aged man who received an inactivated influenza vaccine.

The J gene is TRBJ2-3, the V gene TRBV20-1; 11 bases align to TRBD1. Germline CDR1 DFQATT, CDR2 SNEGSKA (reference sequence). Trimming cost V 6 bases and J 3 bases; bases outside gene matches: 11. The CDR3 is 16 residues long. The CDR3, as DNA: TGCAGTGCGGAACCGGGGGACAGGGGGATGACAGATACGCAGTATTTT. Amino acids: CSAEPGDRGMTDTQYF.

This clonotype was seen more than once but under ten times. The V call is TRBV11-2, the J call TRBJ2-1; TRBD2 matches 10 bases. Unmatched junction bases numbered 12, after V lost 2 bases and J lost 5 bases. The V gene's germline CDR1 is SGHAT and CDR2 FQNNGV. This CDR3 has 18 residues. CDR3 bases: TGTGCCAGCAGCTTACGACAATTGGGGACTAGCGAGGACAATGAGCAGTTCTTC. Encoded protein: CASSLRQLGTSEDNEQFF.

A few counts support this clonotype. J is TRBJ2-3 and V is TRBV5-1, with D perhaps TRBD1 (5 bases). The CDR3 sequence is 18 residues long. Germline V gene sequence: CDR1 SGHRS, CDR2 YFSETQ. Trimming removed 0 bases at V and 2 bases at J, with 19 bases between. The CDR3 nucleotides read TGCGCCAGCAGCTTGGACGGGTCTTTAACAGGATCCACAGATACGCAGTATTTT. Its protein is CASSLDGSLTGSTDTQYF.

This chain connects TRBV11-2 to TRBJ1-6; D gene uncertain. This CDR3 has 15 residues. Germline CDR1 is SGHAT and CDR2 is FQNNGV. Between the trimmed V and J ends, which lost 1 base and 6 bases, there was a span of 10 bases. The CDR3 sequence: CASSLVRGTNSPLHF. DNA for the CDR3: TGTGCCAGCAGCTTAGTTCGGGGAACTAATTCACCCCTCCACTTT. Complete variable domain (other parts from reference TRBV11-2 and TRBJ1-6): EAGVAQSPRYKIIEKRQSVAFWCNPISGHATLYWYQQILGQGPKLLIQFQNNGVVDDSQLPKDRFSAERLKGVDSTLKIQPAKLEDSAVYLCASSLVRGTNSPLHFGNGTRLTVT.

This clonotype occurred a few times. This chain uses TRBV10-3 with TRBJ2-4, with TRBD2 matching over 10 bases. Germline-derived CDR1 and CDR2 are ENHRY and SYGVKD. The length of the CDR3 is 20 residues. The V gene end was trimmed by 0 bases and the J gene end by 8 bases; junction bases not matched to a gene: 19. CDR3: CAISESILSGGASAKDIQYF. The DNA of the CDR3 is TGTGCCATCAGTGAGTCCATTCTAAGCGGGGGGGCCTCGGCAAAGGACATTCAGTACTTC.

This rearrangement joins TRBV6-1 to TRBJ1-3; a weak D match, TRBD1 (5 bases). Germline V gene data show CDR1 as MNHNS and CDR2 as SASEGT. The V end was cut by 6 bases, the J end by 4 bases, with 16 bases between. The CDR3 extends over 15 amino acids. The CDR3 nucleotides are TGTGCCAGCAGACCGGACATGGTCTGGGGAAACACCATATATTTT. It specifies CASRPDMVWGNTIYF.

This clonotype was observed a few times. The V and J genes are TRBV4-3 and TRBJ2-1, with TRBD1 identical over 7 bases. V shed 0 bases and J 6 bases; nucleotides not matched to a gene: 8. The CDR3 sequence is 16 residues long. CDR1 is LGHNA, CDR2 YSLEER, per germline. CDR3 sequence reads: CASSQEVQGLVNEQFF. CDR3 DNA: TGCGCCAGCAGCCAAGAGGTACAGGGGCTGGTCAATGAGCAGTTCTTC.

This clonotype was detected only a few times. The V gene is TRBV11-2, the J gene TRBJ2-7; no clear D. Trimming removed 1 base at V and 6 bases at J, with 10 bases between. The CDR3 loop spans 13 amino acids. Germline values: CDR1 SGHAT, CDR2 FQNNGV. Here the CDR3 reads CASSLGANAEQYF. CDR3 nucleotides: TGTGCCAGCAGCTTAGGAGCAAACGCCGAGCAGTACTTC. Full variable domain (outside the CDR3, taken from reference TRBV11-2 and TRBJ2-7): EAGVAQSPRYKIIEKRQSVAFWCNPISGHATLYWYQQILGQGPKLLIQFQNNGVVDDSQLPKDRFSAERLKGVDSTLKIQPAKLEDSAVYLCASSLGANAEQYFGPGTRLTVT.

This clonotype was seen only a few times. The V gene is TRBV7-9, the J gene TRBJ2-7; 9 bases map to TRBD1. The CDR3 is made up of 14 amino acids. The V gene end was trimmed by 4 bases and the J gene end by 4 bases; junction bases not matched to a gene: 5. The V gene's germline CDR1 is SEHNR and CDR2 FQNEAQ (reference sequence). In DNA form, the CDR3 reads TGTGCCAGCAGCTACGGGACAGGGAAATACGAGCAGTACTTC. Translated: CASSYGTGKYEQYF.

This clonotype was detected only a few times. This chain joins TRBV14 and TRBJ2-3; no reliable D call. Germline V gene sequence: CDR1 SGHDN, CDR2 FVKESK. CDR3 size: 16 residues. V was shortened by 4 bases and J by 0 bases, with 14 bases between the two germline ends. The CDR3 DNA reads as TGTGCCAGCAGCCGTTTCCGGACGGCTAGCACAGATACGCAGTATTTT. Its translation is CASSRFRTASTDTQYF.

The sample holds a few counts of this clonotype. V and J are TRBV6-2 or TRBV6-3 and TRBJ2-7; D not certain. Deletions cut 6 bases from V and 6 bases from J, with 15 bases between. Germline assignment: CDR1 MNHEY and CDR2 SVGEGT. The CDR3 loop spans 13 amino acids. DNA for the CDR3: TGTGCCAGCAGACAGATCAGTCTCGGCGAGCAGTACTTC. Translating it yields CASRQISLGEQYF.

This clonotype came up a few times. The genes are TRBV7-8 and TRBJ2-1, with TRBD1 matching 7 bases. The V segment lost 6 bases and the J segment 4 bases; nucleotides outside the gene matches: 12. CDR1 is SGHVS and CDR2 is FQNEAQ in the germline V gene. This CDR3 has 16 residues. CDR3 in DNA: TGTGCCAGCAGACCAACAGGGGTCGGCGTTTACAATGAGCAGTTCTTC. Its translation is CASRPTGVGVYNEQFF.

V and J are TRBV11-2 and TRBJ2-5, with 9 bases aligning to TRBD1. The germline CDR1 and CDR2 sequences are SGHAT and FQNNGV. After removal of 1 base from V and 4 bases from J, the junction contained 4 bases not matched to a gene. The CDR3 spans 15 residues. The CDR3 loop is CASSLGHRGLETQYF. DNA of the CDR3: TGTGCCAGCAGCTTAGGGCACAGGGGGCTAGAGACCCAGTACTTC.